This is a list of T cell receptor beta chains from one sample in a study of OX40 agonist ivuxolimab in advanced cancers. Method: immunoSEQ multiplex PCR; TCRdb's copy keeps in-frame clones and lacks some. The sample has tens of thousands of clones; about 85% are singletons. The sequenced sample was CD4+ or CD8+ T cells sorted from blood, obtained in a trial of the OX40 agonist ivuxolimab. The receptors were gathered from an adult with an advanced solid tumor such as melanoma, head and neck, liver or kidney cancer. CDR3s include the opening cysteine and the closing phenylalanine or tryptophan. A D gene is named only where the DNA matches it firmly. Clone size, where shown, is once, few, many, or a class for clones that have expanded.

CDR3: CASSEEEKLFF
DNA: TGTGCCAGCAGTGAGGAGGAAAAACTGTTTTTT
size: NA
V: TRBV2
D: NA
J: TRBJ1-4

CDR3: CASSSGTRQFF
DNA: TGTGCCAGCTCCTCGGGGACTCGGCAGTTCTTC
size: NA
V: TRBV5-5
D: NA
J: TRBJ2-1

CDR3: CASSFTDRGLYF
DNA: TGTGCCAGCAGCTTTACAGACAGGGGGCTTTACTTC
size: NA
V: TRBV7-9
D: TRBD1
J: TRBJ2-4

CDR3: CASSMGVARSSYNEQFF
DNA: TGTGCCAGTAGTATGGGCGTGGCCCGGAGCTCCTACAATGAGCAGTTCTTC
size: once
V: TRBV19
D: NA
J: TRBJ2-1

CDR3: CATSRDKASDTQYF
DNA: TGTGCCACCAGCAGAGATAAGGCCTCAGATACGCAGTATTTT
size: NA
V: TRBV15
D: NA
J: TRBJ2-3

CDR3: CAIRREGLRTGELFF
DNA: TGTGCCATCCGACGGGAGGGCCTAAGGACCGGGGAGCTGTTTTTT
size: NA
V: TRBV10-3
D: TRBD2
J: TRBJ2-2

CDR3: CASSLDPGRYNEQFF
DNA: TGTGCCAGCAGCTTAGATCCAGGGAGATACAATGAGCAGTTCTTC
size: once
V: TRBV7-6
D: NA
J: TRBJ2-1

CDR3: CASRLRQGRYNEQFF
DNA: TGTGCCAGCAGGCTAAGACAGGGGCGCTACAATGAGCAGTTCTTC
size: NA
V: TRBV28
D: TRBD1
J: TRBJ2-1

CDR3: CASSYSGGDGYTF
DNA: TGTGCCAGCAGCTATTCAGGGGGCGATGGCTACACCTTC
size: NA
V: TRBV7-3
D: TRBD1
J: TRBJ1-2

CDR3: CASGKKGPFQETQYF
DNA: TGTGCCAGCGGGAAGAAAGGGCCCTTCCAGGAGACCCAGTACTTC
size: NA
V: TRBV7-9
D: NA
J: TRBJ2-5

CDR3: CASSPPTWGTGELFF
DNA: TGTGCCAGCAGCCCCCCGACTTGGGGCACCGGGGAGCTGTTTTTT
size: NA
V: TRBV5-6
D: NA
J: TRBJ2-2

CDR3: CASSFGQNQETQYF
DNA: TGTGCCAGCAGCTTTGGACAAAATCAAGAGACCCAGTACTTC
size: once
V: TRBV7-3
D: NA
J: TRBJ2-5

CDR3: CASSRIRYHEQFF
DNA: TGTGCCAGCAGTCGGATCCGCTACCATGAGCAGTTCTTC
size: NA
V: TRBV27
D: NA
J: TRBJ2-1

CDR3: CASSDTTWTATNEKLFF
DNA: TGTGCCAGCAGCGATACGACTTGGACAGCAACTAATGAAAAACTGTTTTTT
size: NA
V: TRBV28
D: NA
J: TRBJ1-4

CDR3: CASSLVGTPHEQYF
DNA: TGTGCCAGCAGCTTGGTTGGGACACCCCACGAGCAGTACTTC
size: NA
V: TRBV5-4
D: NA
J: TRBJ2-7

CDR3: CASSSFLGSSQYF
DNA: TGTGCCAGCAGTTCCTTTCTTGGTTCGTCCCAGTACTTC
size: NA
V: TRBV27
D: NA
J: TRBJ2-5

CDR3: CATSSPPSGYRETQYF
DNA: TGTGCCACCAGCTCCCCCCCCAGCGGGTACCGGGAGACCCAGTACTTC
size: NA
V: TRBV15
D: NA
J: TRBJ2-5

CDR3: CAWRTPGGNEKLFF
DNA: TGTGCCTGGAGGACGCCAGGGGGTAATGAAAAACTGTTTTTT
size: NA
V: TRBV30
D: TRBD1
J: TRBJ1-4

CDR3: CSALNYAEAFF
DNA: TGCAGTGCACTCAACTACGCTGAAGCTTTCTTT
size: NA
V: TRBV20-1
D: NA
J: TRBJ1-1

CDR3: CASSSLAGAYEQYF
DNA: TGTGCCAGCAGCTCCTTGGCGGGAGCCTACGAGCAGTACTTC
size: NA
V: TRBV7-3
D: TRBD2
J: TRBJ2-7

CDR3: CASSLTGGGYNEQFF
DNA: TGTGCCAGCAGCCTCACAGGGGGCGGCTACAATGAGCAGTTCTTC
size: NA
V: TRBV7-3
D: TRBD1
J: TRBJ2-1

CDR3: CASSLAPGEAYNEQFF
DNA: TGTGCCAGCAGCTTAGCCCCCGGGGAGGCTTACAATGAGCAGTTCTTC
size: NA
V: TRBV7-2
D: NA
J: TRBJ2-1

CDR3: CASSLTPGRMNTEAFF
DNA: TGTGCCAGCAGTTTAACACCGGGACGGATGAACACTGAAGCTTTCTTT
size: few
V: TRBV27
D: NA
J: TRBJ1-1

CDR3: CASSNRALNQFF
DNA: TGTGCCAGTAGTAACCGAGCCTTGAATCAGTTCTTC
size: NA
V: TRBV19
D: NA
J: TRBJ2-1

CDR3: CASSPGLSADNEQFF
DNA: TGTGCCAGCTCACCAGGACTCTCCGCCGACAATGAGCAGTTCTTC
size: NA
V: TRBV18
D: NA
J: TRBJ2-1

CDR3: CASSPDGAVYNEQFF
DNA: TGCGCCAGCAGCCCCGATGGAGCGGTGTACAATGAGCAGTTCTTC
size: few
V: TRBV4-1
D: NA
J: TRBJ2-1

CDR3: CASSASGRDTGELFF
DNA: TGTGCCAGCAGCGCTAGCGGGAGGGACACCGGGGAGCTGTTTTTT
size: NA
V: TRBV25-1
D: TRBD2
J: TRBJ2-2

CDR3: CATSRRAGGRTGELFF
DNA: TGTGCCACCAGCAGACGAGCGGGAGGGCGCACCGGGGAGCTGTTTTTT
size: NA
V: TRBV15
D: TRBD2
J: TRBJ2-2

CDR3: CASSLNSLGRYNEQFF
DNA: TGTGCCAGCAGTCTTAACTCACTAGGGCGCTACAATGAGCAGTTCTTC
size: few
V: TRBV28
D: NA
J: TRBJ2-1

CDR3: CASSEEAVYGYTF
DNA: TGTGCCAGCAGTGAAGAGGCTGTCTATGGCTACACCTTC
size: NA
V: TRBV6-1
D: NA
J: TRBJ1-2

CDR3: CASSELAGGFDEQYF
DNA: TGTGCCAGCAGTGAGTTAGCGGGAGGGTTCGACGAGCAGTACTTC
size: once
V: TRBV2
D: TRBD2
J: TRBJ2-7

CDR3: CASSPRDTYEQYF
DNA: TGTGCCAGCAGCCCCCGGGACACATATGAGCAGTACTTC
size: NA
V: TRBV7-9
D: NA
J: TRBJ2-7

CDR3: CASSTLGRDWFF
DNA: TGTGCCAGCAGTACACTGGGGAGGGATTGGTTCTTC
size: NA
V: TRBV6-5
D: TRBD2
J: TRBJ2-1

CDR3: CASSLSFVNEQFF
DNA: TGTGCCAGCAGCTTAAGTTTTGTCAATGAGCAGTTCTTC
size: NA
V: TRBV7-9
D: NA
J: TRBJ2-1

CDR3: CASSPGDRYNEQFF
DNA: TGTGCCAGCAGCCCCGGGGACAGATACAATGAGCAGTTCTTC
size: NA
V: TRBV11-3
D: TRBD1
J: TRBJ2-1

CDR3: CASGDNEQFF
DNA: TGTGCCAGCGGGGACAATGAGCAGTTCTTC
size: NA
V: TRBV27
D: NA
J: TRBJ2-1

CDR3: CASSQVRTSDDNEQFF
DNA: TGTGCCAGCAGCCAAGTCCGGACTAGCGACGACAATGAGCAGTTCTTC
size: NA
V: TRBV4-2
D: TRBD2
J: TRBJ2-1

CDR3: CASSLGRVDTQYF
DNA: TGTGCCAGCAGCTTAGGACGGGTGGATACGCAGTATTTT
size: few
V: TRBV11-3
D: NA
J: TRBJ2-3

CDR3: CASSEGGRIYEQYF
DNA: TGTGCCAGCAGTGAAGGGGGCAGAATCTACGAGCAGTACTTC
size: NA
V: TRBV2
D: NA
J: TRBJ2-7